This T cell receptor beta chain is drawn from a study of T cell clonotyping in hematopoietic cell transplantation. Study background: Pretransplant recipient samples were taken after cytoreduction. Study-wide results and limits: Few recipient clonotypes overlapped donors; over 95% were de novo at given depth. Graft donor and pretransplant recipient Inverse Simpson Index values predicted broader posttransplant TCR diversity.

Germline V CDR1 and CDR2: SNHLY, FYNNEI. The CDR3 spans 14 residues. With V trimmed by 7 bases and J by 5 bases, 10 bases remained unmatched. Worth noting for this clone: What it binds is not known.

Indicated time point: recipient sample about 28 days before transplant, after cytoreduction. The repertoire was sequenced with immunoSEQ multiplex PCR; TCRdb's copy has only in-frame clones and lacks some. The data show about 16,000 clones, roughly 93% seen once. This clonotype was obtained from a man between 18 and 29 years old with biphenotypic leukemia. Some clones in this sample may be carry-over from other donors' samples. Sample: peripheral blood mononuclear cells, taken before stem cell transplant. This rearrangement joins TRBV2 to TRBJ2-5; 7 nucleotides match TRBD1. CDR3 nucleotides: TGTGCCAGCATAGACAGGGTGCTGTTGGAGACCCAGTACTTC. Translated: CASIDRVLLETQYF. Looking up the rest from reference TRBV2 and TRBJ2-5 gives the full variable domain: EPEVTQTPSHQVTQMGQEVILRCVPISNHLYFYWYRQILGQKVEFLVSFYNNEISEKSEIFDDQFSVERPDGSNFTLKIRSTKLEDSAMYFCASIDRVLLETQYFGPGTRLLVL.